The 31 T cell receptor beta chains below were found in one sample sequenced in a study of blood T cell repertoires in COVID-19. Measured with immunoSEQ multiplex PCR; TCRdb has only the in-frame clones, and not every one. The sample carries 150,000 to 200,000 clones, roughly 91% recorded once. Material for sequencing was peripheral blood. The receptors shown here come from a human donor in a cohort sampled during active COVID-19.

About this clone itself: A much larger clone differs from this one at a single base, so this may be a read error. Other DNA sequences in the same sample also yield this CDR3. V usage is TRBV19 and J usage is TRBJ1-1, with a tentative D call TRBD1 (5 bases). CDR3 length: 13 residues. V shed 4 bases and J shed 1 base, with 7 bases lying between them. Germline V gene lookup returns CDR1 LNHDA and CDR2 SQIVND (reference sequence). CDR3 nucleotides: TGTGCCAGTAGTAGGCAGGGGAACACTGAAGCTTTCTTT. It codes for CASSRQGNTEAFF.

The count of this clone is one. The V call is TRBV7-9, the J call TRBJ2-3; 8 bases agree with TRBD1. CDR3 size: 14 residues. Trimming took 5 bases from V and 1 from J; bases not matched to a gene: 2. Germline lookup yields CDR1 SEHNR and CDR2 FQNEAQ (reference sequence). CDR3 loop: CASSRGQGTDTQYF. CDR3 DNA sequence: TGTGCCAGCAGCCGGGGACAGGGCACAGATACGCAGTATTTT. Based on the CDR3 plus reference TRBV7-9 and TRBJ2-3, the full variable domain is DTGVSQNPRHKITKRGQNVTFRCDPISEHNRLYWYRQTLGQGPEFLTYFQNEAQLEKSRLLSDRFSAERPKGSFSTLEIQRTEQGDSAMYLCASSRGQGTDTQYFGPGTRLTVL.

CDR3 loop: CASSQERLAPGELFF. CDR3 DNA: TGCGCCAGCAGCCAAGAAAGACTAGCCCCCGGGGAGCTGTTTTTT. The genes are TRBV4-3 and TRBJ2-2; 7 bases map to TRBD2. Germline CDR1 LGHNA, CDR2 YSLEER. Losses at the gene ends were 0 bases for V and 6 bases for J; bases not matched to a gene: 4. CDR3 length equals 15 residues.

As DNA, the CDR3 is TGTGCCAGCAGCCAAGACTCACTAGCGGGGGACAATGAGCAGTTCTTC. Its protein is CASSQDSLAGDNEQFF. V gene TRBV4-2 combines with J gene TRBJ2-1; 11 bases are shared with TRBD2. The CDR3 length is 16 residues. V gave up 0 bases and J gave up 5 bases; unmatched junction bases: 3. Germline CDR1 reads LGHNA; CDR2 reads YNFKEQ.

The chain couples TRBV18 to TRBJ1-1; 8 nucleotides agree with TRBD1. CDR1 and CDR2 from the germline V gene are KGHSH and LQKENI. Trimming removed 2 bases from V and 5 bases from J; junction bases left unmatched: 7. The CDR3 contains 15 residues. CDR3: CASSPSQGAGTEAFF. In nucleotides, the CDR3 is TGTGCCAGCTCACCATCTCAGGGGGCGGGAACTGAAGCTTTCTTT.

This clone appeared a single time. The rearrangement joins TRBV7-9 to TRBJ2-2, with TRBD1 identical over 9 bases. CDR1 is SEHNR, CDR2 FQNEAQ, per germline (reference sequence). The CDR3 is 18 residues long. The V and J ends lost 4 bases and 5 bases, in that order; junction bases with no gene match: 14. CDR3 amino acids: CASSSYTIGQGNTGELFF. CDR3 DNA sequence: TGTGCCAGCAGCTCGTATACGATTGGACAGGGGAATACCGGGGAGCTGTTTTTT.

This rearrangement joins TRBV24-1 to TRBJ2-1; TRBD2 matches 15 bases. With V trimmed by 3 bases and J by 10 bases, 3 bases remained unmatched. Germline V gene data show CDR1 as KGHDR and CDR2 as SFDVKD. The CDR3 runs 15 residues. CDR3 residues: CATSDGLAGGHEQFF. The CDR3 bases are TGTGCCACCAGTGATGGACTAGCGGGAGGGCACGAGCAGTTCTTC.

This clone was recorded a few times. This chain connects TRBV4-1 to TRBJ1-6, with TRBD1 as a possible D gene (6 bases). The CDR3 loop spans 16 amino acids. Germline V gene lookup returns CDR1 MGHRA and CDR2 YSYEKL. The V end was cut by 0 bases, the J end by 9 bases, with 15 bases between. The CDR3 protein is CASSQDRQGWPSPLHF. CDR3 bases: TGCGCCAGCAGCCAAGATCGGCAGGGGTGGCCTTCACCCCTCCACTTT.

The chain links TRBV28 to TRBJ2-7; 9 bases are a match to TRBD1. The CDR3 contains 17 residues. CDR1 is MDHEN and CDR2 is SYDVKM in the germline V gene. Unmatched junction bases numbered 17, after V lost 9 bases and J lost 2 bases. The CDR3: CARQQGALRDCAYEQYF. CDR3 nucleotides: TGTGCCAGACAACAGGGGGCGCTTCGGGATTGCGCCTACGAGCAGTACTTC.

The V and J genes are TRBV7-9 and TRBJ2-3; a possible D gene is TRBD1 (7 bases). Germline V lookup: CDR1 SEHNR, CDR2 FQNEAQ (reference sequence). The CDR3 sequence is 15 residues long. V lost 2 bases, J lost 0 bases, and 9 bases lay in between. Here the CDR3 reads CASSLQGGSTDTQYF. CDR3 bases: TGTGCCAGCAGCTTACAGGGGGGTAGCACAGATACGCAGTATTTT.

This clone came up a few times. The rearrangement joins TRBV5-5 to TRBJ2-3, with D perhaps matching TRBD1 (5 bases). Germline lookup yields CDR1 SGHKS and CDR2 YYEKEE (reference sequence). With 1 base removed from V and 3 bases from J, the gap between germline ends came to 9 bases. This CDR3 has 14 amino acids. The CDR3 DNA reads TGTGCCAGCAGCTTGAGGGGTGGGACAGATACGCAGTATTTT. Amino acid sequence: CASSLRGGTDTQYF. The variable domain in full, completed from reference TRBV5-5 and TRBJ2-3, reads DAGVTQSPTHLIKTRGQQVTLRCSPISGHKSVSWYQQVLGQGPQFIFQYYEKEERGRGNFPDRFSARQFPNYSSELNVNALLLGDSALYLCASSLRGGTDTQYFGPGTRLTVL.

This chain joins TRBV5-1 and TRBJ2-3, with TRBD2 matching 11 bases. With 7 bases clipped from V and 3 bases from J, the junction kept 13 bases outside the gene matches. Germline CDR1 SGHRS, CDR2 YFSETQ. The CDR3 extends over 17 amino acids. The CDR3 here is CASHVLAGGPMTDTQYF. The CDR3 DNA reads TGCGCCAGCCATGTGCTAGCGGGAGGTCCCATGACAGATACGCAGTATTTT.

This chain uses TRBV4-3 with TRBJ2-4; maybe TRBD2 (6 bases). CDR3 length equals 16 residues. Trimming took 3 bases from V and 7 from J, leaving 19 bases between them. Looked up from germline, CDR1 is LGHNA and CDR2 is YSLEER. CDR3 in amino acids: CASSQEPLAAYNIQYF. CDR3 coding DNA: TGCGCCAGCAGCCAGGAACCCTTAGCGGCCTACAACATTCAGTACTTC.

The chain combines TRBV28 with TRBJ2-3, with 9 bases lining up with TRBD1. The CDR3 spans 15 residues. Looked up from germline, CDR1 is MDHEN and CDR2 is SYDVKM. J lost 3 bases, V lost 2 bases, and 3 bases had no gene match. The CDR3 loop reads CASSLDRGGTDTQYF. CDR3 sequence (DNA): TGTGCCAGCAGTTTAGACAGGGGGGGGACAGATACGCAGTATTTT. Full variable domain (outside the CDR3, taken from reference TRBV28 and TRBJ2-3): DVKVTQSSRYLVKRTGEKVFLECVQDMDHENMFWYRQDPGLGLRLIYFSYDVKMKEKGDIPEGYSVSREKKERFSLILESASTNQTSMYLCASSLDRGGTDTQYFGPGTRLTVL.

This chain uses TRBV7-9 with TRBJ1-1; D gene unclear. Germline loops: CDR1 SEHNR, CDR2 FQNEAQ (reference sequence). CDR3 length: 14 amino acids. Trimming took 1 base from V and 4 from J, leaving 10 bases between them. CDR3 protein: CASSLVPQVTEAFF. CDR3 in DNA: TGTGCCAGCAGCTTAGTTCCCCAGGTCACTGAAGCTTTCTTT.

CDR3 sequence (DNA): TGTGCCAGCAGCCCACGGTCGGGAGGGGCTTACGAGCAGTACTTC. Its translation is CASSPRSGGAYEQYF. The chain recombines TRBV9 with TRBJ2-7, with TRBD2 identical over 8 bases. The V gene's germline CDR1 is SGDLS and CDR2 YYNGEE. The V segment lost 4 bases and the J segment 4 bases; nucleotides outside the gene matches: 10. This CDR3 has 15 amino acids.

The V gene is TRBV6-6, the J gene TRBJ2-1, with 9 bases matching TRBD2. V lost 7 bases and J lost 8; bases outside the gene matches: 12. Germline CDR1 MNHNY, CDR2 SVGAGI (reference sequence). The CDR3 runs 15 residues. CDR3 bases: TGTGCCAGCAAAACCCGGGGAGCTAGCGGGGATGAGCAGTTCTTC. Translated, it gives CASKTRGASGDEQFF.

This chain links TRBV2 with TRBJ1-5; no firm D call. CDR1 is SNHLY and CDR2 is FYNNEI in the germline V gene. CDR3 size: 14 residues. With 0 bases removed from V and 2 bases from J, the gap between germline ends came to 5 bases. CDR3 bases: TGTGCCAGCAGTGAAGCGGGCCGCAATCAGCCCCAGCATTTT. It specifies CASSEAGRNQPQHF.

The chain carries TRBV7-9 and TRBJ2-4, with a tentative D call TRBD1 (6 bases). This CDR3 region has 14 residues. Germline V gives CDR1 SEHNR, CDR2 FQNEAQ (reference sequence). Trimming left V 7 bases short and J 6 bases short, with 16 bases between. In DNA, the CDR3 is TGTGCCAGCACCACTCTACAGGGACGAAACATTCAGTACTTC. Amino acids: CASTTLQGRNIQYF. Using reference TRBV7-9 and TRBJ2-4 for the parts outside the CDR3, the full variable domain is DTGVSQNPRHKITKRGQNVTFRCDPISEHNRLYWYRQTLGQGPEFLTYFQNEAQLEKSRLLSDRFSAERPKGSFSTLEIQRTEQGDSAMYLCASTTLQGRNIQYFGAGTRLSVL.

The chain employs TRBV2 and TRBJ1-2; D is unresolved. In germline, CDR1 is SNHLY, CDR2 FYNNEI. Trimming cost V 2 bases and J 6 bases, with 7 bases left between them. The CDR3 consists of 12 residues. The DNA for the CDR3 is TGTGCCAGCAGTGAAAACTCGGATGGCTACACCTTC. It translates to CASSENSDGYTF.

The J gene is TRBJ1-3, the V gene TRBV28; TRBD1 is a possible D gene (5 bases). The germline V gene encodes CDR1 MDHEN and CDR2 SYDVKM. The germline V and J ends were trimmed by 5 bases and 2 bases, with 22 bases remaining between them. CDR3 length equals 18 residues. CDR3 nucleotides: TGTGCCAGCAGTGGAGCAGGGCCCCGGGACTCGCCTGGAAACACCATATATTTT. Its translation: CASSGAGPRDSPGNTIYF.

V gene TRBV15 combines with J gene TRBJ1-3; D perhaps matches TRBD1 (6 bases). The CDR3 is 15 amino acids. V lost 8 bases, J lost 0 bases, and 14 bases lay in between. Germline V gene lookup returns CDR1 LNHNV and CDR2 YYDKDF (reference sequence). CDR3 nucleotide sequence: TGTGCCACCGGGGGCGGTGGCGACTCTGGAAACACCATATATTTT. Amino acid sequence: CATGGGGDSGNTIYF.

This chain connects TRBV25-1 to TRBJ2-1, with 9 bases identical to TRBD1. Germline trimming cut 1 base from V and 0 bases from J; bases unmatched to any gene: 1. Germline V gene sequence: CDR1 MGHDK, CDR2 SYGVNS. The CDR3 totals 16 residues. The CDR3 region is CASSEWDRVSYNEQFF. The CDR3 DNA follows: TGTGCCAGCAGTGAATGGGACAGGGTCTCCTACAATGAGCAGTTCTTC. Variable domain in full (rest from reference TRBV25-1 and TRBJ2-1): EADIYQTPRYLVIGTGKKITLECSQTMGHDKMYWYQQDPGMELHLIHYSYGVNSTEKGDLSSESTVSRIRTEHFPLTLESARPSHTSQYLCASSEWDRVSYNEQFFGPGTRLTVL.

This chain links TRBV28 with TRBJ2-6, with 10 bases that match TRBD2. Germline trimming cut 1 base from V and 0 bases from J; bases unmatched to any gene: 9. The CDR3 has 20 residues. Germline CDR1 reads MDHEN; CDR2 reads SYDVKM. The CDR3 nucleotides are TGTGCCAGCAGTTTATACCCCTCACTAGCGGGGCTCTCTGGGGCCAACGTCCTGACTTTC. Translation: CASSLYPSLAGLSGANVLTF.

The chain joins TRBV5-6 to TRBJ1-1; 7 bases match TRBD1. The CDR3 runs 16 residues. Germline trimming cut 2 bases from V and 0 bases from J; bases unmatched to any gene: 7. Germline CDR1 reads SGHDT; CDR2 reads YYEEEE. Here the CDR3 DNA reads TGTGCCAGCAGCTTAGACAGGGCCCGGATGAACACTGAAGCTTTCTTT. It translates to CASSLDRARMNTEAFF.

CDR3 DNA sequence: TGTGCCAGTAGTATCCGGGGGGCTAGCGGGAGTAATGAGCAGTTCTTC. It is translated as CASSIRGASGSNEQFF. The genes are TRBV19 and TRBJ2-1, with 10 bases aligning to TRBD2. CDR1 is LNHDA, CDR2 SQIVND, per germline (reference sequence). With 3 bases clipped from V and 7 bases from J, the junction kept 9 bases outside the gene matches. The CDR3 is 16 residues long.

The genes are TRBV19 and TRBJ2-2, with TRBD1 as a possible D gene (5 bases). Germline V gene lookup returns CDR1 LNHDA and CDR2 SQIVND (reference sequence). CDR3 length: 12 amino acids. The ends were cut back, 5 bases at V and 6 bases at J, with 7 bases in the middle. The CDR3 protein is CASSQGAGELFF. The CDR3 coding sequence is TGTGCCAGTAGTCAGGGCGCCGGGGAGCTGTTTTTT.

The table lists this clone with a count of one. The chain recombines TRBV4-3 with TRBJ2-7; D possibly corresponds to TRBD2 (6 bases). V lost 0 bases to trimming and J lost 6 bases, with 15 bases between them. The germline gives CDR1 LGHNA, CDR2 YSLEER. CDR3 length equals 15 residues. The CDR3 nucleotides are TGCGCCAGCAGCCAAGAGTCGGGTCGGGAGTTCGAGCAGTACTTC. This translates into CASSQESGREFEQYF.

The chain is built from TRBV2 and TRBJ1-6, with a tentative D call TRBD1 (6 bases). V lost 8 bases and J lost 10, with 15 bases in between. Germline CDR1 SNHLY, CDR2 FYNNEI. CDR3 length: 13 amino acids. This CDR3 reads CASCNRVGSPLHF. For the CDR3, the DNA is TGTGCCAGCTGTAACAGGGTGGGCTCACCCCTCCACTTT.

V gene TRBV5-1 combines with J gene TRBJ1-4, with TRBD1 as a possible D gene (6 bases). CDR3 length: 15 amino acids. Germline assignment: CDR1 SGHRS and CDR2 YFSETQ. The germline V and J ends were trimmed by 4 bases and 8 bases, with 18 bases remaining between them. The CDR3 is CASSPGRGASEKLFF. CDR3 sequence (DNA): TGCGCCAGCAGCCCGGGGCGGGGGGCATCGGAAAAACTGTTTTTT.

The chain's CDR3 is CASSAWASGEGETQYF. In DNA form, the CDR3 reads TGTGCCAGCAGCGCGTGGGCTAGCGGAGAGGGGGAGACCCAGTACTTC. The chain combines TRBV9 with TRBJ2-5; 7 positions agree with TRBD2. CDR3 size: 16 residues. The ends lost 3 bases at V and 5 bases at J; junction bases unmatched: 13. The germline CDR1 and CDR2 sequences are SGDLS and YYNGEE.